These 14 T cell receptor beta chains were all obtained from the same sample, sequenced in a study of beta chain features in type 1 diabetes. Reverse transcribing all isolated RNA meant expressed TCRB transcripts were sequenced. Using immunoSEQ multiplex PCR, the repertoire was profiled, and TCRdb retains in-frame clones only, with some absent. This repertoire shows some 330,000 clones, 9.5% to 12% found once; its top ten account for 0.015%. The specimen was naive CD4+ T cells from blood. Receptor source: a woman in her 30s in good health.

The sample holds a few counts of this clone. The chain combines TRBV27 with TRBJ2-7; D is possibly TRBD2 (6 bases). Per germline, CDR1 MNHEY and CDR2 SMNVEV (reference sequence). With 6 bases removed from V and 4 bases from J, the gap between germline ends came to 19 bases. The CDR3 consists of 15 residues. CDR3 DNA: TGTGCCAGCAGGCGACTAGGAGGGAAACTATACGAGCAGTACTTC. Amino acids: CASRRLGGKLYEQYF.

This clone was seen more than once but under ten times. The chain couples TRBV4-1 to TRBJ2-3; TRBD2 agrees at 7 bases. CDR1 is MGHRA, CDR2 YSYEKL, per germline. With 4 bases clipped from V and 1 base from J, the junction kept 2 bases outside the gene matches. The CDR3 has 14 residues. This CDR3 is CASSLREGTDTQYF. DNA for the CDR3: TGCGCCAGCAGCCTCCGGGAGGGCACAGATACGCAGTATTTT.

The V gene is TRBV28, the J gene TRBJ2-3; a possible D gene is TRBD2 (5 bases). V was clipped by 6 bases and J by 7 bases, with 23 bases between them. The CDR3 has 16 amino acids. Per the germline V gene, CDR1 is MDHEN and CDR2 is SYDVKM. The CDR3 region is CASRRTRASSPYTQYF. The CDR3 DNA reads as TGTGCCAGCAGGAGGACGCGAGCTAGCTCACCATATACGCAGTATTTT.

There are a few counts of this clone. The chain has TRBV2 and TRBJ1-5; 7 nucleotides match TRBD1. Germline loops: CDR1 SNHLY, CDR2 FYNNEI. The junction had 3 bases not matched to a gene; V was cut back by 5 bases and J by 5 bases. The CDR3 length is 13 residues. The CDR3 region is CASSSQGDQPQHF. DNA for the CDR3: TGTGCCAGCAGTTCCCAGGGGGATCAGCCCCAGCATTTT.

The chain combines TRBV25-1 with TRBJ2-4; 7 positions match TRBD1. The CDR3 is 13 residues long. The germline V gene encodes CDR1 MGHDK and CDR2 SYGVNS. The J segment lost 4 bases and the V segment lost 5 bases, leaving 2 bases of the junction unmatched. CDR3 bases: TGTGCCAGCAGTTGGGGACAGAAAAACATTCAGTACTTC. Residues: CASSWGQKNIQYF.

The V and J genes are TRBV10-3 and TRBJ2-1; tentatively, D is TRBD1 (6 bases). From germline, CDR1 is ENHRY and CDR2 SYGVKD. The CDR3 is made up of 12 amino acids. V was shortened by 9 bases and J by 7 bases, with 13 bases between the two germline ends. The CDR3 DNA is TGTGCCATAGGGGGTTCGTGGAATGAGCAGTTCTTC. Translated, it gives CAIGGSWNEQFF.

This clone was picked up a small number of times. J is TRBJ2-3 and V is TRBV7-2, with 10 positions matching TRBD2. This CDR3 is 15 amino acids long. Germline trimming cut 2 bases from V and 4 bases from J; bases unmatched to any gene: 3. Per germline, CDR1 SGHTA and CDR2 FQGNSA. For the CDR3, the DNA is TGTGCCAGCAGCTTAAGCGGGAGGGCCTCAGATACGCAGTATTTT. Protein: CASSLSGRASDTQYF.

The chain links TRBV13 to TRBJ2-7; 11 bases line up with TRBD2. Trimming at V came to 3 bases and at J to 4 bases, leaving 8 bases not matched to a gene. CDR3 size: 16 residues. Germline lookup yields CDR1 PRHDT and CDR2 FYEKMQ (reference sequence). In nucleotides, the CDR3 is TGTGCCAGCAGCTTTCAACTAGCGGGAGTTACTTACGAGCAGTACTTC. Translated: CASSFQLAGVTYEQYF.

This clone was counted between two and nine times. J is TRBJ2-1 and V is TRBV30; 8 bases agree with TRBD1. Trimming at V came to 2 bases and at J to 7 bases, leaving 7 bases not matched to a gene. The germline gives CDR1 GTSNPN, CDR2 SVGIG (reference sequence). CDR3 length: 14 residues. Here the CDR3 reads CAWSHRGAQNEQFF. The CDR3 coding sequence is TGTGCCTGGAGTCACAGGGGGGCGCAAAATGAGCAGTTCTTC.

This clone was seen a handful of times. This chain joins TRBV11-2 and TRBJ2-2; 8 positions agree with TRBD2. Germline loops: CDR1 SGHAT, CDR2 FQNNGV. CDR3 length: 15 amino acids. Trimming at V came to 5 bases and at J to 5 bases, leaving 7 bases not matched to a gene. CDR3 bases: TGTGCCAGCAGCCCCGAGGGACTAGAGACCGGGGAGCTGTTTTTT. Its translation is CASSPEGLETGELFF.

The V gene is TRBV7-2, the J gene TRBJ2-1, with 9 bases lining up with TRBD1. Germline-derived CDR1 and CDR2 are SGHTA and FQGNSA. Unmatched junction bases numbered 7, after V lost 7 bases and J lost 3 bases. This CDR3 spans 15 amino acids. CDR3 residues: CASTPQGQGYNEQFF. CDR3 nucleotide sequence: TGTGCCAGCACCCCGCAGGGACAGGGCTACAATGAGCAGTTCTTC.

This clone was detected a few times. The chain carries TRBV5-1 and TRBJ2-7; 7 nucleotides match TRBD2. Germline CDR1 SGHRS, CDR2 YFSETQ. CDR3 length equals 15 residues. J gave up 2 bases and V 3 bases, and 8 bases lay outside the gene matches. Here the CDR3 reads CASSSEAGAAYEQYF. The CDR3 DNA reads TGCGCCAGCAGCTCGGAGGCGGGAGCGGCCTACGAGCAGTACTTC.

This clone occurred a few times. V is TRBV4-3 and J is TRBJ1-2; possibly TRBD1 for D (6 bases). V was clipped by 1 base and J by 5 bases, with 11 bases between them. The CDR3 totals 14 residues. CDR1 LGHNA and CDR2 YSLEER come from the germline V gene. CDR3 in DNA: TGCGCCAGCAGCCAAGGGACAGCACAGTATGGCTACACCTTC. It translates to CASSQGTAQYGYTF.

This clone turned up a few times. The chain carries TRBV5-4 and TRBJ2-7, with TRBD1 matching over 7 bases. CDR1 is SGHNT and CDR2 is YYREEE in the germline V gene (reference sequence). V dropped 2 bases and J dropped 1; count of bases not matched to a gene: 9. The CDR3 is 16 residues long. DNA for the CDR3: TGTGCCAGCAGCTTTATCGACAGGGATACGTCCTACGAGCAGTACTTC. It specifies CASSFIDRDTSYEQYF.